The clone carrying this TCR beta chain was seen many times. Antigen: not known. This sample is drawn from a study of molecular identifiers for immune sequencing clone quantification. Across the study: In replicates, RNA taken from roughly 18,000 or 92,000 naive CD8 cells was divided five ways, and four portions underwent sequencing. Study-level results: Clones that had above 20 RNA copies took up over 99% of effector molecules but under 1% in naive cells.

The bulk TCR libraries were made with methods described before and with listed TCR primers. TCRdb recomputed calls from the PCR reads with MiXCR, one row per CDR3 protein. Seen here are about 640,000 distinct CDR3 sequences, around 20% observed once, and the top ten hold 0.85%. CD8+CD4-CCR7+CD45RA+ sorting gave the naive CD8 T cells. Sequenced input: naive CD8+ T cells from blood, with Jurkat cell RNA spiked in. Subset denoted: FACS-sorted CD8+CD4-CCR7+CD45RA+ naive T cells. The sequence was obtained from a human donor in good health. Some libraries in this study had Jurkat cell RNA spiked in.

The CDR3 reads CASSLEGTGYGYTF. CDR3 nucleotide sequence: TGTGCCAGCAGCTTGGAGGGGACAGGGTATGGCTACACCTTC. The chain carries TRBV5-4 and TRBJ1-2, with 9 nucleotides matching TRBD1. CDR1 is SGHNT and CDR2 is YYREEE in the germline V gene (reference sequence). The length of the CDR3 is 14 residues. After removal of 0 bases from V and 5 bases from J, the junction contained 2 bases not matched to a gene.